Presented here are 16 T cell receptor beta chains from one specimen sequenced in a study of blood T cell repertoires in COVID-19. Sequenced by immunoSEQ multiplex PCR; TCRdb stores in-frame clones only, minus some. This sample has 120,000 or so clones, with around four fifths found just once. What was sequenced was peripheral blood. These receptors were taken from a human donor in a cohort sampled during active COVID-19.

J is TRBJ2-1 and V is TRBV4-1, with D unclear. CDR3 length: 14 residues. Germline CDR1 is MGHRA and CDR2 is YSYEKL. The germline V and J ends were trimmed by 5 bases and 1 base, with 9 bases remaining between them. CDR3 sequence (DNA): TGCGCCAGCAGCGAGGCTCTGTCCTACAATGAGCAGTTCTTC. Translated, it gives CASSEALSYNEQFF.

In regard to this clone: Other DNA sequences of this sample code for an identical CDR3. V and J are TRBV7-2 and TRBJ2-1; TRBD2 agrees at 14 bases. Germline V gives CDR1 SGHTA, CDR2 FQGNSA. The V and J ends lost 4 bases and 7 bases, in that order; junction bases with no gene match: 3. The length of the CDR3 is 15 residues. CDR3 sequence: CASSSGLAGVNEQFF. CDR3 DNA sequence: TGTGCCAGCAGCTCGGGACTAGCGGGAGTAAATGAGCAGTTCTTC.

The chain has TRBV4-1 and TRBJ2-5, with a possible D match to TRBD2 (6 bases). CDR1 is MGHRA, CDR2 YSYEKL, per germline. This CDR3 has 16 residues. V was clipped by 1 base and J by 4 bases, with 16 bases between them. The CDR3 nucleotides are TGCGCCAGCAGCCAAGCAAGATCCGGGAGCCGAGAGACCCAGTACTTC. Its translation is CASSQARSGSRETQYF.

This chain links TRBV6-6 with TRBJ1-6; D is unresolved. Per the germline V gene, CDR1 is MNHNY and CDR2 is SVGAGI (reference sequence). V lost 5 bases and J lost 7, with 24 bases in between. The length of the CDR3 is 18 residues. Here the CDR3 reads CASSHPDSGLEENSPLHF. The CDR3, as DNA: TGTGCCAGCAGTCACCCCGATTCGGGTCTAGAGGAGAATTCACCCCTCCACTTT.

The chain employs TRBV7-2 and TRBJ1-2, with 7 bases identical to TRBD1. Germline CDR1 and CDR2: SGHTA and FQGNSA. The V gene end was trimmed by 1 base and the J gene end by 4 bases; junction bases not matched to a gene: 6. The CDR3 runs 15 residues. CDR3 residues: CASSLGAGGTYGYTF. CDR3 nucleotides: TGTGCCAGCAGCTTAGGGGCAGGGGGGACCTATGGCTACACCTTC.

This chain uses TRBV7-2 with TRBJ1-2, with a tentative D call TRBD1 (5 bases). Trimming took 5 bases from V and 5 from J, leaving 15 bases between them. The V gene's germline CDR1 is SGHTA and CDR2 FQGNSA. The CDR3 length is 14 residues. The CDR3 here is CASSLEGQSYGYTF. The DNA for the CDR3 is TGTGCCAGCAGCCTGGAGGGGCAGAGTTATGGCTACACCTTC.

This clone was detected once. V is TRBV28 and J is TRBJ1-2; TRBD1 matches at 11 bases. This CDR3 region has 16 residues. Germline loops: CDR1 MDHEN, CDR2 SYDVKM. The V and J ends lost 5 bases and 5 bases, in that order; junction bases with no gene match: 10. Here the CDR3 reads CASSTTGQGVRYGYTF. The CDR3 DNA reads as TGTGCCAGCAGTACCACGGGACAGGGGGTTAGGTATGGCTACACCTTC.

In this sample, this clone turned up many times. The chain employs TRBV11-2 and TRBJ2-7; D unresolved. V lost 1 base and J lost 3, with 13 bases in between. Germline CDR1 and CDR2: SGHAT and FQNNGV. The CDR3 runs to 15 residues. In DNA form, the CDR3 reads TGTGCCAGCAGCTTAGTCGGCAGGCAGGACTACGAGCAGTACTTC. Amino acid sequence: CASSLVGRQDYEQYF.

This clone was detected once. The V call is TRBV5-1, the J call TRBJ1-1; D is undetermined. V lost 1 base and J 3 bases, leaving 7 bases between the germline ends. The germline V gene has CDR1 SGHRS and CDR2 YFSETQ. The CDR3 sequence is 13 residues long. CDR3 sequence reads: CASSLFGDTEAFF. CDR3 in DNA: TGCGCCAGCAGCTTGTTCGGGGACACTGAAGCTTTCTTT.

The V call is TRBV28, the J call TRBJ1-2, with D perhaps TRBD1 (5 bases). Per germline, CDR1 MDHEN and CDR2 SYDVKM. The V end lost 6 bases, the J end lost 0 bases, and 11 bases lay between the germline ends. The CDR3 has 14 residues. CDR3 in amino acids: CASRPGGTNYGYTF. DNA for the CDR3: TGTGCCAGCAGGCCCGGGGGAACTAACTATGGCTACACCTTC.

The rearrangement joins TRBV15 to TRBJ2-3; tentative D call: TRBD1 (5 bases). CDR3 length equals 18 residues. Trimming pared 0 bases from V and 3 bases from J, leaving 19 bases between. Per germline, CDR1 LNHNV and CDR2 YYDKDF (reference sequence). The DNA of the CDR3 is TGTGCCACCAGCAGAGATTTACCAGGGTCGATGGGTACAGATACGCAGTATTTT. The encoded protein is CATSRDLPGSMGTDTQYF.

The chain has TRBV27 and TRBJ2-7; maybe TRBD1 (6 bases). This CDR3 comprises 15 residues. Germline CDR1 and CDR2: MNHEY and SMNVEV (reference sequence). Trimming removed 6 bases at V and 9 bases at J, with 24 bases between. CDR3 nucleotide sequence: TGTGCCAGCAGCGCATGGAGGACAGAGTTACGATGGCAGTACTTC. Translated, it gives CASSAWRTELRWQYF.

The CDR3, as DNA: TGCAGCGTATTAGCGGGTTTCTACTACGAGCAGTACTTC. Translating gives CSVLAGFYYEQYF. V and J are TRBV29-1 and TRBJ2-7, with 7 bases that match TRBD2. Trimming at V came to 6 bases and at J to 3 bases, leaving 8 bases not matched to a gene. The CDR3 covers 13 residues. Germline V gene data show CDR1 as SQVTM and CDR2 as ANQGSEA.

The chain employs TRBV9 and TRBJ2-2; D gene unclear. The CDR3 consists of 13 residues. Germline assignment: CDR1 SGDLS and CDR2 YYNGEE. The germline V and J ends were trimmed by 3 bases and 7 bases, with 10 bases remaining between them. CDR3 sequence: CASSANTHGELFF. The DNA for the CDR3 is TGTGCCAGCAGCGCAAACACCCACGGGGAGCTGTTTTTT.

The chain couples TRBV9 to TRBJ2-3, with D possibly matching TRBD2 (6 bases). The V end lost 0 bases, the J end lost 1 base, and 9 bases lay between the germline ends. CDR3 length equals 15 residues. Germline CDR1 SGDLS, CDR2 YYNGEE. This chain's CDR3 is CASSVGASGTDTQYF. The CDR3 DNA is TGTGCCAGCAGCGTAGGGGCTAGCGGCACAGATACGCAGTATTTT.

The J gene is TRBJ2-1, the V gene TRBV11-2; D is perhaps TRBD1 (5 bases). Germline-derived CDR1 and CDR2 are SGHAT and FQNNGV. CDR3 length: 18 residues. The ends were cut back, 5 bases at V and 0 bases at J, with 20 bases in the middle. CDR3 nucleotide sequence: TGTGCCAGCAGCCTAAGGGGTGGCTCGATTCACTCCTACAATGAGCAGTTCTTC. Protein sequence: CASSLRGGSIHSYNEQFF. Drawing the rest from reference TRBV11-2 and TRBJ2-1, the complete variable domain is EAGVAQSPRYKIIEKRQSVAFWCNPISGHATLYWYQQILGQGPKLLIQFQNNGVVDDSQLPKDRFSAERLKGVDSTLKIQPAKLEDSAVYLCASSLRGGSIHSYNEQFFGPGTRLTVL.